This T cell receptor beta chain derives from a study of blood T cells in healthy people across ages. V was cut by 2 bases and J by 5 bases, with 16 bases left in between. The CDR3 is made up of 16 amino acids. With respect to this clonotype: The antigen remains undetermined. A much larger clone is a single base away; this may be a read error.

Broader study findings: More naive CD4+ cells and higher diversity marked long-lived donors relative to aged donors. There was no known CMV status for donors, so expanded clonotype changes were possibly confounded.

The use of a sample-barcoded 5' primer and a J-beta primer mix characterized a second PCR of roughly 6 to 12 cycles. TCRdb re-analysed the 5' RACE reads in MiXCR, keeping a single row per CDR3 protein. The profile shows hundreds of thousands of distinct CDR3 sequences, around 50% of them singletons. The J gene is TRBJ2-1, the V gene TRBV12-3 or TRBV12-4; possibly TRBD1 or TRBD2 for D (5 bases each). The sequenced sample consisted of blood. The sequence derives from a woman over 75 in good health. The CDR3 loop is CASSLSSGTDHNEQFF. Here the CDR3 DNA reads TGTGCCAGCAGTTTAAGTTCGGGGACCGACCACAATGAGCAGTTCTTC.